The sequence of this T cell receptor beta chain was determined in a study of blood T cell repertoires in COVID-19. For the study at large: The study drew acute and convalescent COVID-19 samples from the United States, Italy and Spain.

TCRdb's table, derived via immunoSEQ multiplex PCR, lists solely in-frame clones and lacks some. Among roughly 150,000 clones listed, nearly 85% were seen once. Trimming cost V 0 bases and J 4 bases; bases outside gene matches: 4. The CDR3 is 14 residues long. CDR1 SGHKS and CDR2 YYEKEE come from the germline V gene (reference sequence). The specimen was PBMCs or T cells enriched from blood (not recorded which). The chain has TRBV5-5 and TRBJ2-7; 7 nucleotides line up with TRBD2. The receptor was derived from a man in his fifties in a cohort exposed to, infected with or recovered from COVID-19 (not recorded which). The DNA of the CDR3 is TGTGCCAGCAGCTTGGGAGCGGGACGGTACGAGCAGTACTTC. It translates to CASSLGAGRYEQYF.